What follows are 2 T cell receptor beta chains derived from one specimen sequenced in a study of monozygotic twins with inflammatory bowel disease. No DNA is given; TCRdb re-called the 5' RACE reads and lists each CDR3 protein once. The listing records approximately 380,000 distinct CDR3 sequences. The sample comprised blood. The receptors were sampled from a human donor with ulcerative colitis or Crohn's disease, or a healthy co-twin of an affected twin (not recorded which).

J is TRBJ1-5 and V is TRBV5-1; the D call of TRBD1 rests on TCRdb alone, since no DNA is present to check it. Germline lookup yields CDR1 SGHRS and CDR2 YFSETQ. The CDR3 has 16 amino acids. CDR3 amino acids: CASSQQHREGNQPQHF.

The J gene is TRBJ2-5, the V gene TRBV18. The CDR3 is 13 residues long. Per germline, CDR1 KGHSH and CDR2 LQKENI. CDR3 residues: CASSRAVRETQYF.